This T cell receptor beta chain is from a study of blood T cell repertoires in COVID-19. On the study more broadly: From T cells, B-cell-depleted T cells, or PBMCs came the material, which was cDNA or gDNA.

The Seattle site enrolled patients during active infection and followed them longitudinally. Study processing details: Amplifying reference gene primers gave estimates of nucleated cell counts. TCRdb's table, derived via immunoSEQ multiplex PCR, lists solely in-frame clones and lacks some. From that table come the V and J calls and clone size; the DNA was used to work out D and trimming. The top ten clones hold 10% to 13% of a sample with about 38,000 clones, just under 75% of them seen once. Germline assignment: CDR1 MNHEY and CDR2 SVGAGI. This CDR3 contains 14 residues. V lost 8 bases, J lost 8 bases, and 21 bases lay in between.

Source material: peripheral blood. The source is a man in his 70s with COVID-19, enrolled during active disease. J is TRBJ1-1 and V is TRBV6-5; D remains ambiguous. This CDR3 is CASLVGGSAREAFF. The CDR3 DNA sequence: TGTGCCAGCTTGGTTGGAGGGTCCGCCAGGGAAGCTTTCTTT.